These 5 T cell receptor beta chains were sequenced from one sample in a study of blood T cell repertoires in COVID-19. The protocol was immunoSEQ multiplex PCR, while the TCRdb copy is restricted to in-frame clones and leaves out a portion. Here the sample spans under 200,000 clones, approximately 90% being singletons. Specimen: peripheral blood. These receptors originate from a man aged 18 to 30 with acute or convalescent COVID-19.

The CDR3 DNA follows: TGTGCCAGCAGAATCGGAGGGGACACTGAAGCTTTCTTT. Its translation is CASRIGGDTEAFF. The rearrangement uses TRBV27 and TRBJ1-1; D possibly corresponds to TRBD1 (5 bases). Trimming took off 6 bases at V and 3 bases at J, with 11 bases between the two ends. The CDR3 loop spans 13 amino acids. Germline CDR1 MNHEY, CDR2 SMNVEV (reference sequence).

V is TRBV15 and J is TRBJ2-1; TRBD1 is a possible D gene (6 bases). Trimming removed 1 base from V and 9 bases from J, with 16 bases in between. CDR1 and CDR2 (germline): LNHNV, YYDKDF (reference sequence). CDR3 size: 15 residues. CDR3 region: CATSRAGDLLGEQFF. The CDR3 region has the DNA TGTGCCACCAGCAGAGCAGGGGACCTTTTGGGTGAGCAGTTCTTC. Combining the CDR3 with reference TRBV15 and TRBJ2-1 gives the whole variable domain DAMVIQNPRYQVTQFGKPVTLSCSQTLNHNVMYWYQQKSSQAPKLLFHYYDKDFNNEADTPDNFQSRRPNTSFCFLDIRSPGLGDTAMYLCATSRAGDLLGEQFFGPGTRLTVL.

The gene calls are TRBV6-5 and TRBJ2-5; D not certain. V was pared by 6 bases and J by 1 base, with 6 bases between. The germline gives CDR1 MNHEY, CDR2 SVGAGI. The CDR3 has 12 amino acids. The CDR3 region is CASSSSQETQYF. The CDR3 DNA reads TGTGCCAGCAGCTCCAGCCAAGAGACCCAGTACTTC.

The chain couples TRBV5-1 to TRBJ2-7; TRBD2 aligns across 8 bases. The CDR3 is 15 residues long. The V gene's germline CDR1 is SGHRS and CDR2 YFSETQ. The V segment lost 3 bases and the J segment 4 bases; nucleotides outside the gene matches: 9. CDR3 in DNA: TGCGCCAGCAGCTGGGGGAGCGGGAGCACTTACGAGCAGTACTTC. As protein: CASSWGSGSTYEQYF.

The chain is built from TRBV9 and TRBJ2-5; 7 positions agree with TRBD2. V shed 4 bases and J 4 bases; nucleotides not matched to a gene: 4. The CDR3 covers 13 residues. The germline V gene has CDR1 SGDLS and CDR2 YYNGEE. The CDR3 loop reads CASSRGERETQYF. In DNA, the CDR3 is TGTGCCAGCAGCCGGGGGGAACGAGAGACCCAGTACTTC.